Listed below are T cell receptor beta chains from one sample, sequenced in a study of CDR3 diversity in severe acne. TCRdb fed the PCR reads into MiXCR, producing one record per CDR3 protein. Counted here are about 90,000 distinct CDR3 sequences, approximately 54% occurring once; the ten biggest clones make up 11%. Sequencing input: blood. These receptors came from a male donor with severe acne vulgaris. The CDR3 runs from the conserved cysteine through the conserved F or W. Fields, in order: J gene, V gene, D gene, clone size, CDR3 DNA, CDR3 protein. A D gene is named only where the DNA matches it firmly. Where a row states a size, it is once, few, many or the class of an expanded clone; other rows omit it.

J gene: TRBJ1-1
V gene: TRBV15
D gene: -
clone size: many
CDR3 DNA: TGTGCCACCAGCAGACCGCACTCGGTGGAAGCTTTCTTT
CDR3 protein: CATSRPHSVEAFF

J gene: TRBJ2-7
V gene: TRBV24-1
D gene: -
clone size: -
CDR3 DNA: TGTGCCACCAGTGATCCGAGGACCCCGGACGAGCAGTACTTC
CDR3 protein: CATSDPRTPDEQYF

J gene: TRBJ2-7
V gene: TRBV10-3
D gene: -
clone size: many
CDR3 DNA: TGTGCCATCAGTGAGAGTCCGAGCTACGAGCAGTACTTC
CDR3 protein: CAISESPSYEQYF

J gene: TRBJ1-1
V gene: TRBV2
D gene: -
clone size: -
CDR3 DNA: TGTGCCAGCAGTGAAGTGGAGGGCGGCACTGAAGCTTTCTTT
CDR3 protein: CASSEVEGGTEAFF

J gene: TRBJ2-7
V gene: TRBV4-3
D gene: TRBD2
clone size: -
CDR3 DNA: TGCGGCAGCAGCCAAGGGTTCGGGACTAGCGGGAGAAGTGGGCAGTACTTC
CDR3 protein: CGSSQGFGTSGRSGQYF

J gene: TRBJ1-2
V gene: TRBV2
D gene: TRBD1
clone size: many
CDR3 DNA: TGTGCCAGCAGTGCGCAGGGGGGATTACTATCTGGCTACACCTTC
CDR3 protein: CASSAQGGLLSGYTF

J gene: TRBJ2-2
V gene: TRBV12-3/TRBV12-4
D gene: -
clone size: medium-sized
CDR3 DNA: TGTGCCAGCAGTCTAGTGACGAAGGGCGGGGAGCTGTTTTTT
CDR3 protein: CASSLVTKGGELFF

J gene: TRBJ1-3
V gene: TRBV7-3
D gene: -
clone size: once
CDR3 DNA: TGTGCCGGCAAGCTTATCAGAGACTCTGGAAACACCATATATTTT
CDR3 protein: CAGKLIRDSGNTIYF

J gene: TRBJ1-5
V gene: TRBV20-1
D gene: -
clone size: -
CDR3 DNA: TGCAGTGCTAGGCGCCTTACAGGGTTTGGGCCCCAGCATTTT
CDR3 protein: CSARRLTGFGPQHF

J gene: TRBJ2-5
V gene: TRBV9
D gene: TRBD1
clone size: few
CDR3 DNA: TGTGCCAGCAGCCCCTATTCCGGGACAGGGAAAGAGACCCAGTACTTC
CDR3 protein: CASSPYSGTGKETQYF

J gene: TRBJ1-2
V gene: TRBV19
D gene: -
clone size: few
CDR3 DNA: TGTGCCAGTAGTATCGGCCCCAGCGTCGCTAACTATGGCTACACCTTC
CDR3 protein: CASSIGPSVANYGYTF

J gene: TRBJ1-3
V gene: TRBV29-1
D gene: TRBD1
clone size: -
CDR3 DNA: TGCAGCGTGGCAGGGGGTGTCTCTGGAAACACCATATATTTT
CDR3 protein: CSVAGGVSGNTIYF

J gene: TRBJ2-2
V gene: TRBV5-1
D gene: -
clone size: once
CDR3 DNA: TGCGCCACGTCCCCAAACACCGGGGAGCTGTTTTTT
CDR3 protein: CATSPNTGELFF

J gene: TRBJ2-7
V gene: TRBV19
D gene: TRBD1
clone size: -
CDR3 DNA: TGTGCCAGTGGTATGGGACCAATGGGGGACAGCCGCTACGAGCAGTACTTC
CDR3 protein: CASGMGPMGDSRYEQYF

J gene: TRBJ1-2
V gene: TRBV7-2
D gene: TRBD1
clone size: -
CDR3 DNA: TGTGCCAGCAGCGATACAGGGGTCTATGGCTACACCTTC
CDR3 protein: CASSDTGVYGYTF

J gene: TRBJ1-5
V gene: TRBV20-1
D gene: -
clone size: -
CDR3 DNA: TGCAGTGCTAGGAGGCGGGGGAGGCAGCCCCAGCATTTT
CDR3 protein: CSARRRGRQPQHF

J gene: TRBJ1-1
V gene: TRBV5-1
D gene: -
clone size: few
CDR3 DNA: TGCGCCAGCAGCTCCTTGACAACCATGAACACTGAAGCTTTCTTT
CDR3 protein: CASSSLTTMNTEAFF

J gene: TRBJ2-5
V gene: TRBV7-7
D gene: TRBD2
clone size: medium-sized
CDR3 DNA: TGTGCTAGCAGCCCTTCTGTACTAGCGGGAGGTGTTATGTCGGAGACCCAGTACTTC
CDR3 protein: CASSPSVLAGGVMSETQYF

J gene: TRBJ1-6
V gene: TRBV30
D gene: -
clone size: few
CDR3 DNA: TGTGCCTGGAGGGCGTTAATCAGAAATTCACCCCTCCACTTT
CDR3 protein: CAWRALIRNSPLHF

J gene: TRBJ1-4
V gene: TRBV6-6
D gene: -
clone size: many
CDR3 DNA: TGTGCCAGCAATCGCAGGATGACTAATGAAAAACTGTTTTTT
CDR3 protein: CASNRRMTNEKLFF

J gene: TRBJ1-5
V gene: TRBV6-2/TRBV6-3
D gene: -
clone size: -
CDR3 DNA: TGTGCCAGCAGCCCCGAAGGGACTCAGCCCCAGCATTTT
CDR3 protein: CASSPEGTQPQHF

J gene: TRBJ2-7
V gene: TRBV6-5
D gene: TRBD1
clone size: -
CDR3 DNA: TGTGCCAGCAGCCCCAGGACAGGGAACTACGAGCAGTACTTC
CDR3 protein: CASSPRTGNYEQYF

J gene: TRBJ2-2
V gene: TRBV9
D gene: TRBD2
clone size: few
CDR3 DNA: TGTGCCAGCAGCTTTACGGGGGGGAACACCGGGGAGCTGTTTTTT
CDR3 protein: CASSFTGGNTGELFF

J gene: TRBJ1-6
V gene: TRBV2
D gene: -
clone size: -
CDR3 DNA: TGTGCCAGCAGTGAGGCTTCGGCCCTCCACTTT
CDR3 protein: CASSEASALHF

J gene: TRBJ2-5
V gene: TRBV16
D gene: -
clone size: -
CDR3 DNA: TGTGCCAGCAGCCAATCCTACAGGGAAAGTGGAGAGACCCAGTACTTC
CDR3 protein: CASSQSYRESGETQYF

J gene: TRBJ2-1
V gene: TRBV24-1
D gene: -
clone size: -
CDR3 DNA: TGTGCCACCAGTGTGACAGTTAATGAGCAGTTCTTC
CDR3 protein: CATSVTVNEQFF

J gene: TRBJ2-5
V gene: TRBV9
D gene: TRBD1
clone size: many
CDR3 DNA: TGTGCCAGCAGCGTAGCGCAGGGGGCGGGAGAGACCCAGTACTTC
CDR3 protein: CASSVAQGAGETQYF

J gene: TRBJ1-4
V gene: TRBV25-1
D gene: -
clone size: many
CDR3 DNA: TGTGCCAGCAGTGAATCCGGGTACGAAAAACTGTTTTTT
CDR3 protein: CASSESGYEKLFF

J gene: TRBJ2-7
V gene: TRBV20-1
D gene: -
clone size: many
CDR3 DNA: TGCAGTGCTAGGGTCGCCGAGAATACCAACTCCTACGAGCAGTACTTC
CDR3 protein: CSARVAENTNSYEQYF

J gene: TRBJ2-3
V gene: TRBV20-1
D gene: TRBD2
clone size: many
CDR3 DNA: TGCAGTGCTAGAGATCTGCTAGCGGGGGAATCAGATACGCAGTATTTT
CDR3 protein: CSARDLLAGESDTQYF

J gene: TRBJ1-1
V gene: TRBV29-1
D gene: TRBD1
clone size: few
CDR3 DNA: TGCAGCGTGAAACAGGGGGCGAGCACTGAAGCTTTCTTT
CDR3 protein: CSVKQGASTEAFF

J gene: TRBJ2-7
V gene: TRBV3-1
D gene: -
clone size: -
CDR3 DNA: TGTGCCAGCAGTTACCCGACGGGGTCCGAGCAGTACTTC
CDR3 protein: CASSYPTGSEQYF

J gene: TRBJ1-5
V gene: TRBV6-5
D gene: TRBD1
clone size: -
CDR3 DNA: TGTGCCAGCAGGAAAGGGACAGGGGGCAACAATCAGCCCCAGCATTTT
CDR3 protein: CASRKGTGGNNQPQHF

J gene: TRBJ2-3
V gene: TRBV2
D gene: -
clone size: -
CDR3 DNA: TGTGCCAGCAGGAGAGAAGCAGATGCGCAGTATTTT
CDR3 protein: CASRREADAQYF

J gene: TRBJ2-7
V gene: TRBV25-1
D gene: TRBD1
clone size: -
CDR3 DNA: TGTGCCAGCAGGGGGGGGACAGGGACCTACGAGCAGTACTTC
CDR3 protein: CASRGGTGTYEQYF

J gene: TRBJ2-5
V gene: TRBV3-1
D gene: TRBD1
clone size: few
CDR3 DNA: TGTGCCAGCAGCCTTCTGAGGACAGGGCAAGAGACCCAGTACTTC
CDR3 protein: CASSLLRTGQETQYF

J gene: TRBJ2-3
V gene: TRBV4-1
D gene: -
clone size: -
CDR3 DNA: TGCGCCAGCAGCCAAGAAGGCGGGCTCACAGATACGCAGTATTTT
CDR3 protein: CASSQEGGLTDTQYF

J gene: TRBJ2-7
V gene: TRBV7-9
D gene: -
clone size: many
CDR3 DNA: TGTGCCAGCAGCTTAGTTCTGGGGTTACAACCCCCCTACGAGCAGTACTTC
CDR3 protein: CASSLVLGLQPPYEQYF

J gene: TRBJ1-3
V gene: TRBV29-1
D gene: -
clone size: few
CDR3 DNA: TGCAGCGTTGACCGACAGGACTCTGGAAACACCATATATTTT
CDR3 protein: CSVDRQDSGNTIYF

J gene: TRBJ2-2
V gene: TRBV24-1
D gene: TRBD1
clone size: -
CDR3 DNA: TGTGCCACCAGTGATACAGGGACAGGGGCCACCGGGGAGCTGTTTTTT
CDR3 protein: CATSDTGTGATGELFF

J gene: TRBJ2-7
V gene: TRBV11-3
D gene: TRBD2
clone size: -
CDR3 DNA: TGTGCCAGCAGCTCAAGGACTAGCGGGAGGGGCGCCTACGAGCAGTACTTC
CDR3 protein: CASSSRTSGRGAYEQYF

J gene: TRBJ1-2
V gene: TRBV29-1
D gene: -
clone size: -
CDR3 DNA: TGCAGCGTTGTCCCCGGCCTCGACTATGGCTACACCTTC
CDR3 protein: CSVVPGLDYGYTF

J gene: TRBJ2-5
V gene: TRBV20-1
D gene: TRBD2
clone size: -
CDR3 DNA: TGCAGTGCTAGAGCGGCTAGCGGGCGGAAAGAGACCCAGTACTTC
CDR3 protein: CSARAASGRKETQYF